Below are 5 T cell receptor beta chains sequenced from a single sample in a study of blood T cell repertoires in COVID-19. Assay used: immunoSEQ multiplex PCR; TCRdb lists only in-frame clones, some missing. Of more than 95,000 clones listed, approximately 80% were seen once; the top ten hold 4.1%. The material sequenced was peripheral blood. All receptors derive from a man aged 55 to 70 with acute or convalescent COVID-19.

V and J are TRBV2 and TRBJ1-5; unclear D gene. V lost 6 bases and J 0 bases, leaving 9 bases between the germline ends. Germline loops: CDR1 SNHLY, CDR2 FYNNEI. The CDR3 has 14 amino acids. The CDR3 DNA reads as TGTGCCAGCAGGTATAATTATAGCAATCAGCCCCAGCATTTT. Encoded protein: CASRYNYSNQPQHF.

This clone was seen more than once but under ten times. The chain employs TRBV7-6 and TRBJ2-7, with 7 bases that match TRBD2. V gave up 5 bases and J gave up 4 bases; unmatched junction bases: 8. The germline V gene encodes CDR1 SGHVS and CDR2 FNYEAQ. The CDR3 consists of 14 residues. This chain's CDR3 is CASSPERGNYEQYV. For the CDR3, the DNA is TGTGCCAGCAGCCCCGAGCGGGGTAATTACGAGCAGTACGTC.

This chain connects TRBV5-4 to TRBJ2-2, with TRBD1 matching 10 bases. The CDR3 covers 16 residues. Germline lookup yields CDR1 SGHNT and CDR2 YYREEE (reference sequence). After removal of 3 bases from V and 4 bases from J, the junction contained 6 bases not matched to a gene. CDR3 bases: TGTGCCAGCAGCTCCGGACAGGGGGGGATCACCGGGGAGCTGTTTTTT. Residues: CASSSGQGGITGELFF.

With respect to this clone: A read error may account for a junction end that differs from germline. The chain couples TRBV7-2 to TRBJ2-1; 11 bases are a match to TRBD2. The CDR3 covers 15 residues. Germline loops: CDR1 SGHTA, CDR2 FQGNSA. The CDR3 spells CASSVAGGQYNEQFF. CDR3 nucleotide sequence: TGTGCCAGCAGCGTAGCGGGGGGGCAATACAATGAGCAGTTCTTC.

The chain couples TRBV5-1 to TRBJ2-5; 9 nucleotides match TRBD2. CDR1 and CDR2 from the germline V gene are SGHRS and YFSETQ. The CDR3 extends over 16 amino acids. Germline trimming cut 2 bases from V and 0 bases from J; bases unmatched to any gene: 5. In nucleotides, the CDR3 is TGCGCCAGCAGCTTCAGGAGCGGGAGGTACCAAGAGACCCAGTACTTC. Translation gives CASSFRSGRYQETQYF.